The 10 T cell receptor beta chains in this list originate from one sample, sequenced in a study of PD-L1 blockade in urothelial cancer. Described time point: pretreatment peripheral blood. Assay: immunoSEQ multiplex PCR; the TCRdb copy retains only in-frame clones and omits some. This table has about 130,000 clones, around 84% appearing once. Specimen: PBMCs, collected around atezolizumab (anti-PD-L1) treatment. The receptor set was obtained from a man aged 50-59 years with urothelial cancer.

The chain combines TRBV2 with TRBJ2-1, with a tentative D call TRBD2 (6 bases). V gave up 4 bases and J gave up 6 bases, with 10 bases separating them. This CDR3 spans 13 amino acids. Germline-derived CDR1 and CDR2 are SNHLY and FYNNEI. CDR3: CASSGRRGNEQFF. In DNA, the CDR3 is TGTGCCAGCAGTGGCAGGCGGGGCAATGAGCAGTTCTTC.

The CDR3 nucleotides are TGTGCCAGCAGTTCCCCGGGACTAGCGGACCCCACCGGGGAGCTGTTTTTT. This sequence encodes CASSSPGLADPTGELFF. The chain couples TRBV27 to TRBJ2-2, with 11 bases aligning to TRBD2. Per germline, CDR1 MNHEY and CDR2 SMNVEV (reference sequence). V gave up 4 bases and J gave up 4 bases; unmatched junction bases: 8. The CDR3 spans 17 residues.

V gene TRBV4-1 combines with J gene TRBJ2-5; 7 bases match TRBD2. Trimming cost V 2 bases and J 2 bases; bases outside gene matches: 5. The CDR3 runs to 15 residues. Germline CDR1 MGHRA, CDR2 YSYEKL. As DNA, the CDR3 is TGCGCCAGCAGCCAACTGGGACTAAATCAAGAGACCCAGTACTTC. Translating it yields CASSQLGLNQETQYF.

This clone is a singleton in its sample. The J gene is TRBJ2-2, the V gene TRBV5-4; D is perhaps TRBD2 (6 bases). This CDR3 has 15 residues. Germline values: CDR1 SGHNT, CDR2 YYREEE (reference sequence). The V end was cut by 4 bases, the J end by 0 bases, with 10 bases between. CDR3 bases: TGTGCCAGCAGCCCCGGGACTCCGAACACCGGGGAGCTGTTTTTT. Protein sequence: CASSPGTPNTGELFF.

The chain employs TRBV7-2 and TRBJ2-5, with 9 bases matching TRBD2. The CDR3 is 18 residues long. Losses at the gene ends were 7 bases for V and 2 bases for J; bases not matched to a gene: 17. Germline V CDR1 and CDR2: SGHTA, FQGNSA. CDR3 coding DNA: TGTGCCAGCAAAAGACGAGCGGGAGGACGAACTGGGCAAGAGACCCAGTACTTC. The encoded protein is CASKRRAGGRTGQETQYF.

This clone appeared many times. The chain employs TRBV5-1 and TRBJ2-7, with 8 bases lining up with TRBD2. The CDR3 totals 18 residues. From germline, CDR1 is SGHRS and CDR2 YFSETQ. V shed 4 bases and J 2 bases; nucleotides not matched to a gene: 17. This CDR3 is CASSILTAGTSSPYEQYF. In DNA form, the CDR3 reads TGCGCCAGCAGCATACTAACGGCCGGGACTAGTTCACCCTACGAGCAGTACTTC.

The chain employs TRBV9 and TRBJ1-2, with 7 bases aligning to TRBD1. The germline V gene encodes CDR1 SGDLS and CDR2 YYNGEE. Germline trimming cut 0 bases from V and 1 base from J; bases unmatched to any gene: 3. The CDR3 loop spans 15 amino acids. In nucleotides, the CDR3 is TGTGCCAGCAGCGTAGGGGGACAGATTAACTATGGCTACACCTTC. Residues: CASSVGGQINYGYTF.

V usage is TRBV6-5 and J usage is TRBJ1-3; weak D call: TRBD1 (6 bases). Trimming stripped 5 bases from V and 4 bases from J, with 15 bases between. Germline V gene data show CDR1 as MNHEY and CDR2 as SVGAGI. The CDR3 spans 15 residues. CDR3 DNA: TGTGCCAGCAGTATTAAGCCAACAGGGGGAAACACCATATATTTT. It is translated as CASSIKPTGGNTIYF.

The J gene is TRBJ2-3, the V gene TRBV28; 10 nucleotides match TRBD2. There are 16 residues in the CDR3. J gave up 4 bases and V 6 bases, and 10 bases lay outside the gene matches. Germline-derived CDR1 and CDR2 are MDHEN and SYDVKM. The CDR3: CASRSLAGASPDTQYF. The CDR3 DNA reads TGTGCCAGCAGATCCCTAGCGGGAGCGTCCCCAGATACGCAGTATTTT.

This clone has more than one count but fewer than ten. V usage is TRBV27 and J usage is TRBJ1-1; weak D call: TRBD1 (6 bases). The V gene's germline CDR1 is MNHEY and CDR2 SMNVEV (reference sequence). The CDR3 contains 13 residues. V lost 6 bases, J lost 6 bases, and 14 bases lay in between. The CDR3 region has the DNA TGTGCCAGCAGACTCAGGGGTGGCCCTGAAGCTTTCTTT. Its protein product is CASRLRGGPEAFF.